These T cell receptor beta chains were read from a single sample in a study of cytomegalovirus exposure and HLA in healthy donors. The protocol was immunoSEQ multiplex PCR, while the TCRdb copy is restricted to in-frame clones and leaves out a portion. The sample totals more than 50,000 clones. The sample consisted of PBMCs. The origin of the receptors is a man between 18 and 29 years old in good health and CMV-seropositive. The CDR3 runs from the conserved cysteine through the conserved F or W. D genes are given only for firm matches.

>TRBV28|TRBJ2-1|-
CASSLSLATYNEQFF
TGTGCCAGCAGTTTAAGCCTAGCCACCTACAATGAGCAGTTCTTC
>TRBV19|TRBJ1-5|-
CASTLRGRGINQPQHF
TGTGCCAGTACCCTCCGGGGAAGGGGGATCAATCAGCCCCAGCATTTT
>TRBV4-2|TRBJ2-7|TRBD1
CASSRGPRQGALYEQYF
TGTGCCAGCAGCCGGGGACCTCGCCAGGGGGCCCTCTACGAGCAGTACTTC
>TRBV5-1|TRBJ2-1|TRBD2
CASSLGGLADNEQFF
TGCGCCAGCAGCTTGGGGGGACTAGCGGACAATGAGCAGTTCTTC
>TRBV28|TRBJ2-7|TRBD2
CASTPAGVKYEQYF
TGTGCCAGCACCCCAGCGGGAGTGAAATACGAGCAGTACTTC
>TRBV29-1|TRBJ1-1|-
CSVEAGDLGILAFF
TGCAGCGTTGAAGCGGGTGATTTGGGTATTTTAGCTTTCTTT
>TRBV6-6|TRBJ2-2|-
CAIRFRANTGELFF
TGTGCCATCAGGTTCAGGGCGAACACCGGGGAGCTGTTTTTT
>TRBV6-5|TRBJ2-4|-
CASSSLRVAKNIQYF
TGTGCCAGCAGTTCGCTCAGGGTGGCCAAAAACATTCAGTACTTC
>TRBV9|TRBJ2-2|TRBD1
CASSSRDRDTGELFF
TGTGCCAGCAGCTCCCGGGACAGGGACACCGGGGAGCTGTTTTTT
>TRBV18|TRBJ1-4|-
CASSPMAYPEKLFF
TGTGCCAGCTCACCTATGGCTTACCCTGAAAAACTGTTTTTT
>TRBV30|TRBJ1-3|-
CAWSVPGASSGNTIYF
TGTGCCTGGAGTGTACCAGGGGCCAGCTCTGGAAACACCATATATTTT
>TRBV7-9|TRBJ2-7|TRBD2
CASSLVAGLAGRSSYEQYF
TGTGCCAGCAGCTTAGTAGCTGGACTAGCGGGACGGAGCTCCTACGAGCAGTACTTC
>TRBV28|TRBJ2-6|-
CASSLNRTESGANVLTF
TGTGCCAGCAGTTTAAACAGGACCGAATCTGGGGCCAACGTCCTGACTTTC
>TRBV6-1|TRBJ2-3|-
CASSDVWRGGTDTQYF
TGTGCCAGCAGTGATGTCTGGAGAGGTGGCACAGATACGCAGTATTTT
>TRBV28|TRBJ2-7|TRBD1
CASRPGTGDYEQYF
TGTGCCAGCAGGCCCGGGACAGGGGACTACGAGCAGTACTTC
>TRBV4-2|TRBJ2-7|TRBD2
CASSQEGPHKRESSYEQYF
TGTGCCAGCAGCCAAGAAGGCCCTCATAAGCGGGAGTCGTCCTACGAGCAGTACTTC
>TRBV10-1|TRBJ2-4|TRBD2
CAIPLAGVLNIQYF
TGCGCCATTCCCCTAGCGGGAGTGCTGAACATTCAGTACTTC
>TRBV19|TRBJ2-7|-
CASSPIQQGTEQYF
TGTGCCAGTAGTCCAATACAACAGGGTACCGAGCAGTACTTC
>TRBV28|TRBJ2-5|TRBD1
CASRHGTDGKETQYF
TGTGCCAGCAGACACGGGACAGATGGTAAAGAGACCCAGTACTTC
>TRBV6-1|TRBJ1-1|TRBD1
CASSPGQGQNTEAFF
TGTGCCAGCAGTCCGGGACAGGGGCAGAACACTGAAGCTTTCTTT
>TRBV7-9|TRBJ2-2|TRBD2
CASSWDYMNTGELFF
TGTGCCAGCAGCTGGGACTACATGAACACCGGGGAGCTGTTTTTT
>TRBV19|TRBJ1-3|-
CAGSWNGKAGNTIYF
TGTGCCGGTAGTTGGAACGGGAAAGCGGGAAACACCATATATTTT
>TRBV10-1|TRBJ2-7|-
CASSEVTGNSYEQYF
TGCGCCAGCAGTGAGGTTACAGGGAATTCCTACGAGCAGTACTTC
>TRBV5-6|TRBJ2-3|TRBD1
CASSLVASGTGTDTQYF
TGTGCCAGCAGCTTGGTCGCCTCCGGGACAGGCACAGATACGCAGTATTTT
>TRBV19|TRBJ2-3|-
CASTSNTDTQYF
TGTGCCAGTACTAGCAACACAGATACGCAGTATTTT
>TRBV10-2|TRBJ2-5|TRBD2
CASIHAGAGQETQYF
TGCGCCAGCATCCACGCGGGAGCCGGCCAAGAGACCCAGTACTTC
>TRBV11-2|TRBJ2-7|-
CASSLDPGRYYEQYF
TGTGCCAGCAGCTTAGATCCGGGGAGATACTACGAGCAGTACTTC
>TRBV19|TRBJ1-1|-
CASSIIWGRMDTEAFF
TGTGCCAGTAGTATAATATGGGGGCGGATGGACACTGAAGCTTTCTTT
>TRBV10-3|TRBJ2-2|-
CAITPGQSTGELFF
TGTGCCATCACCCCTGGACAGTCCACCGGGGAGCTGTTTTTT
>TRBV6-1|TRBJ2-3|TRBD1
CASSLRGGKDTQYF
TGTGCCAGCTCCCTTCGAGGGGGCAAAGATACGCAGTATTTT
>TRBV27|TRBJ2-7|-
CASSLTLSYEQYF
TGTGCCAGCAGTTTAACCTTGTCCTACGAGCAGTACTTC
>TRBV7-9|TRBJ1-3|TRBD1
CASSPGDRGYTIYF
TGTGCCAGCAGCCCAGGGGACAGGGGATACACCATATATTTT
>TRBV2|TRBJ2-7|TRBD2
CASRTGTRDYEQYF
TGTGCCAGCAGAACCGGGACTAGGGACTACGAGCAGTACTTC
>TRBV2|TRBJ1-1|-
CASRVQGYGAGNTEAFF
TGTGCCAGCAGGGTACAGGGATACGGGGCCGGGAACACTGAAGCTTTCTTT
>TRBV2|TRBJ1-1|-
CASRTVRGNTEAFF
TGTGCCAGCAGAACCGTCAGGGGGAACACTGAAGCTTTCTTT
>TRBV28|TRBJ2-3|TRBD2
CASIRGDYSGRTDTQYF
TGTGCCAGCATCCGAGGGGACTATAGCGGGAGAACAGATACGCAGTATTTT
>TRBV11-2|TRBJ2-7|TRBD2
CASSPLSSGRREQYF
TGTGCCAGCAGCCCACTCAGTAGCGGGAGGAGAGAGCAGTACTTC